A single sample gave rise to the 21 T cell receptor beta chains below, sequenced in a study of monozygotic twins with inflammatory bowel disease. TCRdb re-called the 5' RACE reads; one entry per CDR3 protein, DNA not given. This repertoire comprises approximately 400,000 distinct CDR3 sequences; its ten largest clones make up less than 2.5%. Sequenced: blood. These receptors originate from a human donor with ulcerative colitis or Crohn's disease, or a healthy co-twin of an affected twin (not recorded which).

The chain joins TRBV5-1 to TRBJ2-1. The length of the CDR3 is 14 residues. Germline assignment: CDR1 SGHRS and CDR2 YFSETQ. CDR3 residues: CASSLDRGSDEQFF. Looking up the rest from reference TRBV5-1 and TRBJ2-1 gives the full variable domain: KAGVTQTPRYLIKTRGQQVTLSCSPISGHRSVSWYQQTPGQGLQFLFEYFSETQRNKGNFPGRFSGRQFSNSRSEMNVSTLELGDSALYLCASSLDRGSDEQFFGPGTRLTVL.

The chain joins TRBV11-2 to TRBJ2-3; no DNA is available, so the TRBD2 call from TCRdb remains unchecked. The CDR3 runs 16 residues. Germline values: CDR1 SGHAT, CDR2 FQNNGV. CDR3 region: CASSLEGPSYTDTQYF.

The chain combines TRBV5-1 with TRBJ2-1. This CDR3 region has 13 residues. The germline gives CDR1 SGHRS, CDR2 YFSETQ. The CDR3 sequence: CASSGSSYNEQFF.

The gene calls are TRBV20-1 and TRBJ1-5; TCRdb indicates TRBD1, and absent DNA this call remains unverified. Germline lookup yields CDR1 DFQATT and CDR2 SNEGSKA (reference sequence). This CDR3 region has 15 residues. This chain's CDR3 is CSARSGAYSNQPQHF.

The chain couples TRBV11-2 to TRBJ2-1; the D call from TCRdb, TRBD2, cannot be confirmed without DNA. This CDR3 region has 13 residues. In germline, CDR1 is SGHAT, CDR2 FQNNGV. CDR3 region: CASSPRTSGGEFF.

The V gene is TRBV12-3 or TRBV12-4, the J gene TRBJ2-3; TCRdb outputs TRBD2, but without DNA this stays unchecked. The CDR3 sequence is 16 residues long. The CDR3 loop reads CASSSGASGTADTQYF.

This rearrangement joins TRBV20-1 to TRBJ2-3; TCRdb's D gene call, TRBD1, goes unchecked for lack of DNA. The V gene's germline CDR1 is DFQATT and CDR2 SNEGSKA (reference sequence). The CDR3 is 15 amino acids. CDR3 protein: CSATTSAPQADTQYF.

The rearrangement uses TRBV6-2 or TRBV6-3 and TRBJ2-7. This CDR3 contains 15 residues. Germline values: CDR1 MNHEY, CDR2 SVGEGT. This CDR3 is CASSYLTYFGYEQYF.

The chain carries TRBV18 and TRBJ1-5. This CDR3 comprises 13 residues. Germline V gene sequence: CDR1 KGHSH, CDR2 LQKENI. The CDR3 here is CASSPGGGKPQHF.

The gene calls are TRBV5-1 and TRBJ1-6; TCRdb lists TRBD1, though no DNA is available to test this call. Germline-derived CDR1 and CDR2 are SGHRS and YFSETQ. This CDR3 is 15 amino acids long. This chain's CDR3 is CASSLDGRDNSPLHF. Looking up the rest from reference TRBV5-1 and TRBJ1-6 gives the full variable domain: KAGVTQTPRYLIKTRGQQVTLSCSPISGHRSVSWYQQTPGQGLQFLFEYFSETQRNKGNFPGRFSGRQFSNSRSEMNVSTLELGDSALYLCASSLDGRDNSPLHFGNGTRLTVT.

The CDR3 sequence: CASSQSDSPHPYEQYF. The chain is built from TRBV4-3 and TRBJ2-7; TCRdb gives TRBD1 as the D gene, but with no DNA this cannot be confirmed. There are 16 residues in the CDR3. Looked up from germline, CDR1 is LGHNA and CDR2 is YSLEER.

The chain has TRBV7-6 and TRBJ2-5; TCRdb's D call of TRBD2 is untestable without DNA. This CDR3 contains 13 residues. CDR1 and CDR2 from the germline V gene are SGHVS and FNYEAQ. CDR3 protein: CASSPPTWETQYF.

The CDR3 is CASSQGTVYSNQPQHF. The chain couples TRBV3-1 to TRBJ1-5; the TCRdb call, TRBD1, lacks DNA for checking. The CDR3 covers 16 residues. Germline lookup yields CDR1 LGHDT and CDR2 YNNKEL (reference sequence).

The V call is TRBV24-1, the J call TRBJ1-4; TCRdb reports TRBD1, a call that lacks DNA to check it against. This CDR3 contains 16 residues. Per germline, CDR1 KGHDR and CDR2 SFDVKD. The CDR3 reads CATSDLGGQVNEKLFF.

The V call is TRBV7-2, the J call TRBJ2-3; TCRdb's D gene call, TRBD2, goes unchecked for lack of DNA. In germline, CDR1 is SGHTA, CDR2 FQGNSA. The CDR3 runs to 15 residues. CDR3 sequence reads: CASIKTSGFGDTQYF.

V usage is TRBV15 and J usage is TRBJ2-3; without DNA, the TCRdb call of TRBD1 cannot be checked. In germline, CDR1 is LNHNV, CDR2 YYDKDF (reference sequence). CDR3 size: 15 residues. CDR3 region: CATSRGGRGPDTQYF.

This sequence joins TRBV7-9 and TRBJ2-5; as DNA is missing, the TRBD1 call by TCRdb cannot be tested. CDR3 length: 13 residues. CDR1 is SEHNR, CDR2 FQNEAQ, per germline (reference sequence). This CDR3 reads CASSLVSVETQYF.

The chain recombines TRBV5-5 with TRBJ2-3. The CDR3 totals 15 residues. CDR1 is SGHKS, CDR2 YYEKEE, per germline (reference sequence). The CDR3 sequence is CASSLAGVRTDTQYF.

CDR3 sequence reads: CASSYGTVNTEAFF. The V call is TRBV13, the J call TRBJ1-1; the D call of TRBD1 rests on TCRdb alone, since no DNA is present to check it. This CDR3 contains 14 residues. Germline CDR1 reads PRHDT; CDR2 reads FYEKMQ (reference sequence). Combining the CDR3 with reference TRBV13 and TRBJ1-1 gives the whole variable domain AAGVIQSPRHLIKEKRETATLKCYPIPRHDTVYWYQQGPGQDPQFLISFYEKMQSDKGSIPDRFSAQQFSDYHSELNMSSLELGDSALYFCASSYGTVNTEAFFGQGTRLTVV.

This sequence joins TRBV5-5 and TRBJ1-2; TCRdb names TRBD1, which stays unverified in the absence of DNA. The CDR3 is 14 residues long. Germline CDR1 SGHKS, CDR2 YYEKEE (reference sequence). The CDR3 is CASSAGQGAIGYTF.

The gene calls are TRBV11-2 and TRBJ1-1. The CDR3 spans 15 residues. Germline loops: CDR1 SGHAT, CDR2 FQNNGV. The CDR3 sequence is CASIPIGRGNTEAFF.